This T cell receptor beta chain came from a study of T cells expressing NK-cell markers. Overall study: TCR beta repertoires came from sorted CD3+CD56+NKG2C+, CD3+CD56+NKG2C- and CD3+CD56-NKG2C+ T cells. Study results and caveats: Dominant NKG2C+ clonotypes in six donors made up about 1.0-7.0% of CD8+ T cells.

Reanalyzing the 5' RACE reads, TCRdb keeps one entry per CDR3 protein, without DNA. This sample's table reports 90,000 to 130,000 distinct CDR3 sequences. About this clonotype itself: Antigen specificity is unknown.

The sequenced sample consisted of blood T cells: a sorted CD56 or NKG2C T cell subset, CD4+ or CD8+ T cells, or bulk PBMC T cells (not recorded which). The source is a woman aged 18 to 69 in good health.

CDR3: CATSRVGPRQEGYGYTF. The chain links TRBV15 to TRBJ1-2. Germline V gives CDR1 LNHNV, CDR2 YYDKDF (reference sequence). CDR3 length: 17 amino acids.